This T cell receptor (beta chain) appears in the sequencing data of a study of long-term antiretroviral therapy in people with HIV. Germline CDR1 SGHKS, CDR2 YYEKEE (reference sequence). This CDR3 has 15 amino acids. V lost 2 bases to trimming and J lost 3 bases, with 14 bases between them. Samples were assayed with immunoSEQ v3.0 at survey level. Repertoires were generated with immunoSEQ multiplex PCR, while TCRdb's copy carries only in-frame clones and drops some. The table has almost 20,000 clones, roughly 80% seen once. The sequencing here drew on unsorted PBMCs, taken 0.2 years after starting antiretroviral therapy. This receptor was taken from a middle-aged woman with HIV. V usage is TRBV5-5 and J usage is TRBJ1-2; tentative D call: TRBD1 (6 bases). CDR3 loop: CASSFETGTHYGYTF. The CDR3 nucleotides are TGTGCCAGCAGCTTCGAGACCGGGACACACTATGGCTACACCTTC.